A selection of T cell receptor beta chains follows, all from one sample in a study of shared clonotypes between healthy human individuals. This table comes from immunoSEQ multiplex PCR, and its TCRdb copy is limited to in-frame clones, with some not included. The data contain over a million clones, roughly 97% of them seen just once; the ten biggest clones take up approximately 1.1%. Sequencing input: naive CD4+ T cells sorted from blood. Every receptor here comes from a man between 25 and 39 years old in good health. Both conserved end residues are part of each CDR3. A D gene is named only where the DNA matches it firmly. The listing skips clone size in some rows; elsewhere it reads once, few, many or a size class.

TGCGCCAGCAGCCAAGATAGGTGGGGAAGTAGGCCTGAAGCTTTCTTT	CASSQDRWGSRPEAFF	TRBV4-1	TRBJ1-1	-	-
TGCGCCAGCAGCCAAGAACAGGGGGCGACAGATACGCAGTATTTT	CASSQEQGATDTQYF	TRBV4-1	TRBJ2-3	TRBD1	-
TGTGCCAGCAGCCCGGGACTAGCGACCTCTGGGGCCAACGTCCTGACTTTC	CASSPGLATSGANVLTF	TRBV7-3	TRBJ2-6	TRBD2	-
TGTGCCAGCAGTGATAGGGATAGGGGTTACTATGGCTACACCTTC	CASSDRDRGYYGYTF	TRBV27	TRBJ1-2	-	-
TGTGCCAGCAGCCCCCGCTACGAGCAGTACTTC	CASSPRYEQYF	TRBV11-3	TRBJ2-7	-	-
TGTGCCAGCAGTTACTCGGGCGGAAGATCCTACGAGCAGTACTTC	CASSYSGGRSYEQYF	TRBV6-6	TRBJ2-7	-	-
TGTGCCAGCGCCGGGACAGAGCGTGAAAAACTGTTTTTT	CASAGTEREKLFF	TRBV6-1	TRBJ1-4	TRBD1	-
TGTGCCAGCAGCTTGGGACCGGGGGGAGGGACCGATGAGCAGTTCTTC	CASSLGPGGGTDEQFF	TRBV5-4	TRBJ2-1	TRBD2	-
TGCGCCAGCAGCTTGGCCACCGGGACAGGGATAAACTACGAGCAGTACTTC	CASSLATGTGINYEQYF	TRBV5-1	TRBJ2-7	TRBD1	-
TGTGCCAGCAGCTTGGGGGGCAGCAACTCTGGAAACACCATATATTTT	CASSLGGSNSGNTIYF	TRBV5-4	TRBJ1-3	-	-
TGTGCCAGCAGTTACAAGTCCCCTCCGGGGGAGACCCAGTACTTC	CASSYKSPPGETQYF	TRBV6-6	TRBJ2-5	-	-
TGCGCCAGCAGCCCGGTCACAGGGGGTACTGGGGCCAACGTCCTGACTTTC	CASSPVTGGTGANVLTF	TRBV5-1	TRBJ2-6	TRBD1	-
TGTGCCAGCAGTGTCGTCGCTGGGGCCAACGTCCTGACTTTC	CASSVVAGANVLTF	TRBV2	TRBJ2-6	-	-
TGTGCCAGCTCACCCCCATCGGACAATGAGCAGTTCTTC	CASSPPSDNEQFF	TRBV18	TRBJ2-1	-	-
TGTGCCAGCAGCGAAGCTAGCGGTGCCTACAATGAGCAGTTCTTC	CASSEASGAYNEQFF	TRBV7-3	TRBJ2-1	TRBD2	-
TGCAGCGTGGGAGGTAGCGGGAGTAACACCGGGGAGCTGTTTTTT	CSVGGSGSNTGELFF	TRBV29-1	TRBJ2-2	TRBD2	once
TGTGCCAGCACCATACCGGGGGGTCACGAGCAGTACTTC	CASTIPGGHEQYF	TRBV6-5	TRBJ2-7	TRBD2	-
TGTGCCAGCAGTCAGGGACAGGGGACCCTAACCATTCAGTACTTC	CASSQGQGTLTIQYF	TRBV28	TRBJ2-4	TRBD1	-
TGTGCCAGCAGTCCCGGGACAGGGGGCGCTAACAATGAGCAGTTCTTC	CASSPGTGGANNEQFF	TRBV27	TRBJ2-1	TRBD1	-
TGTGCCAGCAGCTCGGGACCCACCCACGAGCAGTACTTC	CASSSGPTHEQYF	TRBV28	TRBJ2-7	-	once
TGTGCCAGCAGCCCCCAGGGAGGGGTACAAGAGACCCAGTACTTC	CASSPQGGVQETQYF	TRBV9	TRBJ2-5	TRBD2	-
TGCAGCGCATATGACAGGACTTTATCCACTGAAGCTTTCTTT	CSAYDRTLSTEAFF	TRBV29-1	TRBJ1-1	-	-